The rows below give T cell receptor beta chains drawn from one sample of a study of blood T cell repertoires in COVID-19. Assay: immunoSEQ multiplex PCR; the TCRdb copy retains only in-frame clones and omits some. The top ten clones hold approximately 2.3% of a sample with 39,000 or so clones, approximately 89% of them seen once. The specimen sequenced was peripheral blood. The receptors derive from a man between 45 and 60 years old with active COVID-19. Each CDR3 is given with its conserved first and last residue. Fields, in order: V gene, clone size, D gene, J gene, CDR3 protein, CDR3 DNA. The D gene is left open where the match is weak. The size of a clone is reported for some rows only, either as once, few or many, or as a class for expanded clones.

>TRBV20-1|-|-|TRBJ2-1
CSANSYNEQFF
TGCAGTGCTAACTCGTACAATGAGCAGTTCTTC
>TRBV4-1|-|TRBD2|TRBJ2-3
CASSQKLAGGEVLGYF
TGCGCCAGCAGCCAGAAACTAGCGGGGGGGGAGGTACTTGGGTATTTT
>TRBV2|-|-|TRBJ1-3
CASLEGSGNTIYF
TGTGCCAGCCTGGAGGGGAGTGGAAACACCATATATTTT
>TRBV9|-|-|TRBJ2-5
CASSVAGNPQETQYF
TGTGCCAGCAGCGTAGCGGGGAATCCCCAAGAGACCCAGTACTTC
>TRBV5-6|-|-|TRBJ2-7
CASSWATGPEQYF
TGTGCCAGCAGCTGGGCAACAGGGCCCGAGCAGTACTTC
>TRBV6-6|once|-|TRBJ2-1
CASSQDGSSYNEQFF
TGTGCCAGCAGTCAAGACGGGAGCTCCTACAATGAGCAGTTCTTC
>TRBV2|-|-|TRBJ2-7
CATKGQPSYEQYF
TGTGCCACCAAAGGACAGCCCTCCTACGAGCAGTACTTC
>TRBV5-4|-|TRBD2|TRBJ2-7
CASSSGLAGVGTSYEQYF
TGTGCCAGCAGCTCGGGACTAGCGGGAGTGGGGACCTCCTACGAGCAGTACTTC
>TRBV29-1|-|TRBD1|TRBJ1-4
CSVTDRGVAEKLFF
TGCAGCGTGACAGACAGGGGGGTAGCGGAAAAACTGTTTTTT
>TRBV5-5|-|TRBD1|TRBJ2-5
CASSFGTVQETQYF
TGTGCCAGCAGCTTCGGGACAGTCCAAGAGACCCAGTACTTC
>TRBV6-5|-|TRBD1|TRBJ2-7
CASIRQGSYEQYF
TGTGCCAGCATTAGACAGGGTTCCTACGAGCAGTACTTC
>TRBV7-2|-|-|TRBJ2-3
CASSLNGGPNLADTQYF
TGTGCCAGCAGCTTAAACGGGGGGCCGAATCTGGCAGATACGCAGTATTTT
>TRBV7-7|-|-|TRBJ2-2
CASSSPAGELFF
TGTGCTAGCAGCTCCCCGGCCGGGGAGCTGTTTTTT
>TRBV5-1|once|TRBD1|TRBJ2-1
CASSPTGANNEQFF
TGCGCCAGCAGCCCTACAGGGGCTAACAATGAGCAGTTCTTC
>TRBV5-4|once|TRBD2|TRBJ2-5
CASSTPGGPGETQYF
TGTGCCAGCTCCACCCCGGGGGGGCCGGGGGAGACCCAGTACTTC
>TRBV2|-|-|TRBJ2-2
CASSRESNTGELFF
TGTGCCAGCTCTCGGGAGTCGAACACCGGGGAGCTGTTTTTT
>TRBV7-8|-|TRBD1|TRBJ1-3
CASSAGTVNSGNTIYF
TGTGCCAGCAGCGCGGGGACAGTGAACTCTGGAAACACCATATATTTT
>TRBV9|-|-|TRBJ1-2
CASSVREANYGYTF
TGTGCCAGCAGCGTGAGGGAAGCTAACTATGGCTACACCTTC
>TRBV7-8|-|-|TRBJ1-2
CASSPPGAYKGYTF
TGTGCCAGCAGCCCCCCAGGGGCTTACAAGGGCTACACCTTC
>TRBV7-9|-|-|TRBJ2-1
CASSARQALGYNEQFF
TGTGCCAGCAGCGCAAGACAGGCCCTTGGGTACAATGAGCAGTTCTTC
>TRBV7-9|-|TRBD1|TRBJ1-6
CASSPRGTEYSPLHF
TGTGCCAGCAGCCCAAGGGGGACAGAATATTCACCCCTCCACTTT
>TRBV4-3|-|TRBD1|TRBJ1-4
CASSQVTGGDEKLFF
TGCGCCAGCAGCCAAGTTACAGGGGGCGATGAAAAACTGTTTTTT
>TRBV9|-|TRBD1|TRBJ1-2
CASSAQQGGYGYTF
TGTGCCAGCAGCGCTCAACAGGGGGGCTATGGCTACACCTTC
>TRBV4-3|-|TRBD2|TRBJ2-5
CASSPRGGLQETQYF
TGCGCCAGCAGCCCACGGGGGGGCCTTCAAGAGACCCAGTACTTC
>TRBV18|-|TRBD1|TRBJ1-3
CASSPGQVSGNTIYF
TGTGCCAGCTCACCTGGACAGGTCTCTGGAAACACCATATATTTT
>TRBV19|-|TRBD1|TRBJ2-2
CASVDRGINTGELFF
TGTGCCAGCGTAGACAGGGGGATAAACACCGGGGAGCTGTTTTTT
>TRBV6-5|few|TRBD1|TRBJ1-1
CASPKTGQGGTEAFF
TGTGCCAGCCCGAAAACAGGACAGGGGGGCACTGAAGCTTTCTTT